This is a list of T cell receptor beta chains from one sample in a study of blood T cell repertoires in COVID-19. TCRdb's table, derived via immunoSEQ multiplex PCR, lists solely in-frame clones and lacks some. In the table there are some 150,000 clones, approximately 91% of which are singletons. The material sequenced was peripheral blood. The receptors shown here come from a human donor in a cohort sampled during active COVID-19. Both conserved end residues are trimmed from each CDR3. D genes are given only for firm matches.

CDR3aa	d_gene	v_gene
ASSFPLALQETQY	NA	TRBV6-2/TRBV6-3
ASSITGGLLVTQY	TRBD1	TRBV19
ASSIDSPNQPQH	NA	TRBV11-2
ASSIDPRGLAKAEAF	NA	TRBV19
ASTPGDRVRMNTEAF	TRBD1	TRBV7-2
ATSRTDITNTGELF	NA	TRBV10-3
ASSLDGAGGNQPQH	NA	TRBV5-1
ASSLAHSSYNEQF	NA	TRBV7-2
ASSFGGGAETQY	NA	TRBV11-3
ASSSAQGVGSDTQY	TRBD1	TRBV5-5
ASGGTGGGYGYT	TRBD1	TRBV5-4
ASSSNSADIYNEQF	NA	TRBV27
ASSRQYGPLH	NA	TRBV2
ASSPGTGLYNEQF	TRBD1	TRBV28
AGEQGSENSPLH	NA	TRBV10-1
ATSQNRGSQPQH	TRBD1	TRBV15
AWSVEYSNQPQH	NA	TRBV30
ASSTTSSGELF	NA	TRBV6-5
ASGTPGGTAEAF	NA	TRBV28
ASTSSCEQY	NA	TRBV4-2